The present T cell receptor beta chain was sequenced within a study of blood T cell repertoires in COVID-19. The junction had 4 bases not matched to a gene; V was cut back by 4 bases and J by 5 bases. The CDR3 sequence is 13 residues long. Germline V gene sequence: CDR1 SGHDT, CDR2 YYEEEE. Authors' methods: How many nucleated cells were present was estimated from reference gene primer amplification. Method: immunoSEQ multiplex PCR; TCRdb's copy keeps in-frame clones and lacks some. The V and J calls and the clone size are those of that table, but D and trimming were determined from the DNA. Of more than 250,000 clones in the sample, roughly 85% were seen once.

The receptor comes from a woman aged 30 to 39 who had recovered from COVID-19. Material: PBMCs or T cells enriched from blood (not recorded which). The chain couples TRBV5-6 to TRBJ2-5, with 8 bases that match TRBD1. As DNA, the CDR3 is TGTGCCAGCAGCCCACAGGGGGTTGAGACCCAGTACTTC. Its translation: CASSPQGVETQYF.